The clone carrying this TCR beta chain was recorded only once. The antigen is unknown. This sample is part of a study of cytomegalovirus exposure and HLA in healthy donors. Findings and caveats of the study: Within an earlier analysis, most TCR beta V segments proved productive either about 90% or about 30% of the time. A later analysis reportedly identified an Asian-associated ancestry cluster as carrying fewer N-insertions than the approximately 670-donor mean. TCR beta V- and J-gene trimming was later associated with a missense DCLRE1C variant.

The CDR3 is made up of 13 amino acids. J lost 5 bases, V lost 6 bases, and 3 bases had no gene match. Germline CDR1 MDHEN, CDR2 SYDVKM. Primers for the PCR totalled 60 Vbeta and 13 Jbeta. Measured with immunoSEQ multiplex PCR; TCRdb has only the in-frame clones, and not every one. The sample shows over 100,000 clones, 75% to 90% of them seen only once. Sequenced material: PBMCs. The chain links TRBV28 to TRBJ1-5; 8 bases agree with TRBD1. This TCR derives from a man between 35 and 55 years old in good health and CMV-seronegative. CDR3 loop: CASREQGDQPQHF. The CDR3 coding sequence is TGTGCCAGCAGGGAACAGGGGGATCAGCCCCAGCATTTT.